This TCR beta chain comes out of a study of T cell responses to AZD1222 COVID-19 vaccine. Findings of the study overall: Seropositive at baseline were only a handful of AZD1222 recipients.

Assay: immunoSEQ multiplex PCR; the TCRdb copy retains only in-frame clones and omits some. The sample comprises tens of thousands of clones, roughly 86% of which are singletons, and 16% rests with the top ten. In regard to this clone: Antigen unknown.

This CDR3 comprises 13 residues. V lost 6 bases and J 2 bases, leaving 11 bases between the germline ends. The sample here was peripheral blood, taken on day 0 of AZD1222 vaccination. This rearrangement joins TRBV12-3 or TRBV12-4 to TRBJ2-7; the D is unclear. The source is an adult in good health. CDR3 sequence: CASSPDGTYEQYF. The CDR3, as DNA: TGTGCCAGCAGCCCAGACGGAACCTACGAGCAGTACTTC.